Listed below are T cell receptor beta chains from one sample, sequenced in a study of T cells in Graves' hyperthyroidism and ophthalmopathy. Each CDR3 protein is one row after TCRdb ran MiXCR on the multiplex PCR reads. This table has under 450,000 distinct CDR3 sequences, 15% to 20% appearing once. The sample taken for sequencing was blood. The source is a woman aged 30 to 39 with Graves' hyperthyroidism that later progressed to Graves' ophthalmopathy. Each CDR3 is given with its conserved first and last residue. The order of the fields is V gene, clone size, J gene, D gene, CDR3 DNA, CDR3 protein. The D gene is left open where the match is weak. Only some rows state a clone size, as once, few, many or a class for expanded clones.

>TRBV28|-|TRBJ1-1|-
TGTGCCAGCAGTCCTATACCAACAGGGGCTTTCTTT
CASSPIPTGAFF
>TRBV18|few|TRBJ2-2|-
TGTGCCAGCTCACCACCGGGGACCTCCCTAAACACCGGGGAGCTGTTTTTT
CASSPPGTSLNTGELFF
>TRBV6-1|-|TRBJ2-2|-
TGTGCCAGCAGTATAACAGGGCTCACCGGGGAGCTGTTTTTT
CASSITGLTGELFF
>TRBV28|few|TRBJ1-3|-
TGTGCCAGCAGTCTGACGCCGGAGTCTGGAAACACCATATATTTT
CASSLTPESGNTIYF
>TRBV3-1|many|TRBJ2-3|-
TGTGCCAGCAGCCAAGCGTCTAGCGAGTACACAGATACGCAGTATTTT
CASSQASSEYTDTQYF
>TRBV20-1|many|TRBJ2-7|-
TGCAGTGCCGACACGTCCTACGAGCAGTACTTC
CSADTSYEQYF
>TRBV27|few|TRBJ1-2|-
TGTGCCAGCAGTTTAAGAGGTACTCTCTATGGCTACACCTTC
CASSLRGTLYGYTF
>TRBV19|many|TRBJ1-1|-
TGTGCCAGTAAGATTGCGGGGACTGAAGCTTTCTTT
CASKIAGTEAFF
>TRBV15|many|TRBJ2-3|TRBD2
TGTGCCACCAGAGGTCCGGGACTAGCGGGAGGTGATACGCAGTATTTT
CATRGPGLAGGDTQYF
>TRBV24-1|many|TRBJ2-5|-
TGTGCCACCAGTGATACGAAAGGGGGGGTTGGGGAGACCCAGTACTTC
CATSDTKGGVGETQYF
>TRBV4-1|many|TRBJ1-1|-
TGCGCCAGCAGCCAAGTGCAGGGCTACACTGAAGCTTTCTTT
CASSQVQGYTEAFF
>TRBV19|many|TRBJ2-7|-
TGTGCCAGTAGTATGGGATTCTCCTACGAGCAGTACTTC
CASSMGFSYEQYF
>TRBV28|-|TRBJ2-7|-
TGTGCCAGCAGTTTTGGGCCGGGGAGCTCCTACGGGCAGTACTTC
CASSFGPGSSYGQYF
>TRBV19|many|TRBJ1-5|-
TGTGCCAGTAGTATAACTTACAGCAATCAGCCCCAGCATTTT
CASSITYSNQPQHF
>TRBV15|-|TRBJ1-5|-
TGTGCCACCAGCAGTAGTCGGTATATTGGCCAGCCCCAGCATTTT
CATSSSRYIGQPQHF
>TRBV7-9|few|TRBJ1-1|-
TGTGCCAGCAGCTCGTCGGGGAGGGAGGCTTTCTTT
CASSSSGREAFF
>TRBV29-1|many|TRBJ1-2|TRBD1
TGCAGCGGGTTCACAACACAGGGGGCGCATGGCTACACCTTC
CSGFTTQGAHGYTF
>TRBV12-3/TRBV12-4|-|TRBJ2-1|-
TGTGCCAGCAGTTTTTCAGGGGCCAATGAGCAGTTCTTC
CASSFSGANEQFF
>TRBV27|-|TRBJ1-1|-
TGTGCCAGCAGTCCAGCTACCGGCTTAGAAGCTTTCTTT
CASSPATGLEAFF
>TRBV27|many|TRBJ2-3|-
TGTGCCAGCAGAAGACTCGGGGCTCGCTACACAGATACGCAGTATTTT
CASRRLGARYTDTQYF